Shown below are 8 T cell receptor beta chains from a single sample sequenced in a study of T cells in Graves' hyperthyroidism and ophthalmopathy. TCR beta CDR3 sequences were amplified from RNA transcripts. A set of HTBI primers served as the primers for a first-round RT-PCR of the TCR CDR3. TCRdb passed the multiplex PCR reads through MiXCR, listing each CDR3 protein once. The sample includes 600,000 or so distinct CDR3 sequences, about 17% seen only once; the top ten take approximately 3.8%. Sequencing was performed on blood. These receptors originate from a woman aged 30 to 39 with Graves' hyperthyroidism.

Details on this clonotype: The junction does not match germline at one end; this may be a read error. V and J are TRBV10-3 and TRBJ2-3; 9 positions match TRBD2. This CDR3 spans 15 amino acids. In germline, CDR1 is ENHRY, CDR2 SYGVKD. This chain's CDR3 is CAVSGTSRDTDTQYF. As DNA, the CDR3 is TGTGCCGTCAGTGGGACTAGCAGAGACACAGATACGCAGTATTTT.

The rearrangement links TRBV6-5 to TRBJ2-7, with D uncertain. Trimming cost V 0 bases and J 0 bases, with 9 bases left between them. The CDR3 contains 15 residues. Looked up from germline, CDR1 is MNHEY and CDR2 is SVGAGI. The CDR3: CASSYSSGHSYEQYF. CDR3 coding DNA: TGTGCCAGCAGTTACTCGAGTGGTCACTCCTACGAGCAGTACTTC.

The sample holds many counts of this clonotype. The chain has TRBV7-6 and TRBJ2-3; no firm D call. CDR3 length equals 12 residues. V dropped 8 bases and J dropped 4 bases, with 10 bases sitting between them. Germline V gene data show CDR1 as SGHVS and CDR2 as FNYEAQ. CDR3 bases: TGTGCCAGCGGTCTGGGCCCAGATACGCAGTATTTT. Encoded protein: CASGLGPDTQYF.

This clonotype was counted between two and nine times. This chain connects TRBV6-2 or TRBV6-3 to TRBJ2-5; tentatively, D is TRBD1 (6 bases). Trimming pared 4 bases from V and 1 base from J, leaving 22 bases between. The CDR3 runs to 18 residues. Germline loops: CDR1 MNHEY, CDR2 SVGEGT. CDR3 sequence (DNA): TGTGCCAGCAGTTTCAAATTCGGGACACCGGTTCGCCAAGAGACCCAGTACTTC. Protein product: CASSFKFGTPVRQETQYF.

This clonotype was counted at least ten times. The gene calls are TRBV5-1 and TRBJ2-7; TRBD2 is a possible D gene (5 bases). Germline CDR1 reads SGHRS; CDR2 reads YFSETQ. Trimming pared 0 bases from V and 2 bases from J, leaving 12 bases between. CDR3 length: 15 residues. Here the CDR3 DNA reads TGCGCCAGCAGCTTGGCCTTGGGAGCAGCCTACGAGCAGTACTTC. Translated, it gives CASSLALGAAYEQYF.

This clonotype was counted a few times. V usage is TRBV6-2 or TRBV6-3 and J usage is TRBJ2-2; a possible D gene is TRBD2 (5 bases). V lost 11 bases and J 2 bases, leaving 15 bases between the germline ends. CDR1 and CDR2 (germline): MNHEY, SVGEGT. The CDR3 length is 14 residues. CDR3 sequence: CAHRLNPNTGELFF. The CDR3 nucleotides are TGTGCCCATAGACTAAATCCCAACACCGGGGAGCTGTTTTTT.

Notes on this clonotype: A much larger clone sits a single nucleotide away, making a read error possible. The chain recombines TRBV2 with TRBJ2-2; TRBD2 agrees at 10 bases. This CDR3 has 16 amino acids. The germline CDR1 and CDR2 sequences are SNHLY and FYNNEI. V lost 6 bases, J lost 1 base, and 5 bases stayed unmatched. CDR3 nucleotide sequence: TGTGCCAGCAGCCCCGCTAGCGGGAGGAACACCGGGGAGCTGTTTTTT. Protein product: CASSPASGRNTGELFF.

This clonotype appeared once. Since a much larger clone is just one base distant, this may be a read error. The V and J genes are TRBV27 and TRBJ2-5, with 10 bases fitting TRBD2. The germline gives CDR1 MNHEY, CDR2 SMNVEV (reference sequence). Trimming removed 5 bases from V and 7 bases from J; junction bases left unmatched: 4. This CDR3 contains 13 residues. The CDR3 loop reads CASSPRTSGTQYF. CDR3 coding DNA: TGTGCCAGCAGTCCCAGGACTAGCGGGACCCAGTACTTC.